This TCR beta chain was identified in a study of graft-versus-host responses after intestinal transplantation. Turning to the study itself: Tacrolimus plus steroids were given to all recipients for about 3 years, preceded by anti-thymocyte globulin induction. Study-wide results and caveats: In patients with graft-donor T cell macrochimerism, allograft graft-versus-host to host-versus-graft clonal ratios were high.

TCRdb's table, derived via immunoSEQ multiplex PCR, lists solely in-frame clones and lacks some. The sample contains roughly 120,000 clones, less than 95% of which appear only once. Germline CDR1 and CDR2: GTSNPN and SVGIG (reference sequence). There are 11 residues in the CDR3. J was trimmed by 11 bases and V by 5 bases; bases with no gene match: 7. A word on this clone: What it binds is not known.

Sequenced here: unstimulated CD4+ T cells sorted from spleen or lymph node cells, sampled before intestinal transplant. The chain combines TRBV30 with TRBJ1-2; 8 bases agree with TRBD1. This receptor was identified in a human donor who received an intestinal transplant. The CDR3: CAWDRGAHYTF. The CDR3 bases are TGTGCCTGGGACAGGGGCGCCCATTACACCTTC.